This T cell receptor beta chain was profiled in a study of T cells in women clearing cervical HPV infection. Study in general: With HLA typing for only a few women, HLA confounding remains possible.

On this clone itself: From the germline J gene comes the end of the CDR3, since the read stops 3 residues before it.

Sequencing used immunoSEQ multiplex PCR; TCRdb keeps in-frame clones, though not all of them. The sample shows about 39,000 clones, and approximately 4.8% sits with its ten largest clones. The CDR3 sequence is 14 residues long. V was shortened by 3 bases and J by 2 bases, with 5 bases between the two germline ends. The germline V gene encodes CDR1 KGHSH and CDR2 LQKENI. The clonotype was recovered from a woman between 18 and 70 years old with a cervical HPV16 infection that either progressed to CIN3+ or cleared (not recorded which). Sequenced material: blood buffy coat. V usage is TRBV18 and J usage is TRBJ2-6; the D is unclear. Incomplete CDR3 DNA: TGTGCCAGCTCACCCCCTGCTGGGGCCAACGTC. Amino acid sequence: CASSPPAGANV. The complete CDR3 reads CASSPPAGANVLTF.